These 16 T cell receptor beta chains share one sample of origin, sequenced in a study of cytomegalovirus exposure and HLA in healthy donors. A multiplex PCR was run with 60 Vbeta primers and 13 Jbeta primers. Using immunoSEQ multiplex PCR, the repertoire was profiled, and TCRdb retains in-frame clones only, with some absent. Among roughly 130,000 clones listed, approximately 82% were seen once. What was sequenced was PBMCs. The origin of the receptors is a woman under 30 in good health and CMV-seropositive.

The J gene is TRBJ2-1, the V gene TRBV5-6, with 11 bases fitting TRBD2. V lost 3 bases to trimming and J lost 5 bases; unmatched junction nucleotides: 4. Germline CDR1 SGHDT, CDR2 YYEEEE. The CDR3 has 15 amino acids. CDR3 DNA: TGTGCCAGCAGCTACGGACTAGCGGGCGACAATGAGCAGTTCTTC. This encodes CASSYGLAGDNEQFF.

The gene calls are TRBV19 and TRBJ1-5; D possibly corresponds to TRBD1 (5 bases). V was cut by 3 bases and J by 0 bases, with 24 bases left in between. This CDR3 has 20 residues. The germline V gene encodes CDR1 LNHDA and CDR2 SQIVND (reference sequence). CDR3 loop: CASSILGGRDKFHSNQPQHF. In DNA, the CDR3 is TGTGCCAGTAGTATTTTGGGGGGGAGGGATAAGTTTCATAGCAATCAGCCCCAGCATTTT.

V is TRBV6-5 and J is TRBJ2-3, with 8 bases aligning to TRBD2. This CDR3 has 15 amino acids. J lost 3 bases, V lost 2 bases, and 4 bases had no gene match. Germline V CDR1 and CDR2: MNHEY, SVGAGI. For the CDR3, the DNA is TGTGCCAGCAGTTACACGGGGGGGCTTACAGATACGCAGTATTTT. The encoded protein is CASSYTGGLTDTQYF.

V is TRBV5-4 and J is TRBJ2-1; 10 bases are shared with TRBD2. V shed 3 bases, J shed 7 bases, and the junction held 7 bases outside the gene matches. This CDR3 is 15 amino acids long. Germline values: CDR1 SGHNT, CDR2 YYREEE (reference sequence). The CDR3 DNA reads as TGTGCCAGCAGCTCCTCTAGCGGGGGTTGGAATGAGCAGTTCTTC. Encoded protein: CASSSSSGGWNEQFF.

In DNA form, the CDR3 reads TGTGCCAGTTCCGGCGGCAGGGCTGGCTACACCTTC. This encodes CASSGGRAGYTF. The rearrangement uses TRBV19 and TRBJ1-2; tentatively, D is TRBD1 (5 bases). This CDR3 region has 12 residues. V lost 8 bases and J 7 bases, leaving 14 bases between the germline ends. Germline V CDR1 and CDR2: LNHDA, SQIVND (reference sequence).

The genes are TRBV27 and TRBJ2-2; D possibly corresponds to TRBD2 (5 bases). There are 14 residues in the CDR3. CDR1 is MNHEY, CDR2 SMNVEV, per germline (reference sequence). Trimming removed 8 bases from V and 3 bases from J, with 13 bases in between. CDR3 region: CASGGLSDTGELFF. CDR3 coding DNA: TGTGCCAGCGGAGGACTTAGCGACACCGGGGAGCTGTTTTTT.

The chain carries TRBV2 and TRBJ1-6; 8 bases line up with TRBD1. The CDR3 runs to 14 residues. The germline gives CDR1 SNHLY, CDR2 FYNNEI. V shed 7 bases, J shed 8 bases, and the junction held 7 bases outside the gene matches. The CDR3 coding sequence is TGTGCCAGCAACAACGGACAGGGAGATTCACCCCTCCACTTT. Translated: CASNNGQGDSPLHF.

The chain links TRBV7-9 to TRBJ1-1; D remains ambiguous. The CDR3 sequence is 14 residues long. Trimming took off 9 bases at V and 0 bases at J, with 14 bases between the two ends. From germline, CDR1 is SEHNR and CDR2 FQNEAQ (reference sequence). CDR3 residues: CASSGENVNTEAFF. Here the CDR3 DNA reads TGTGCCAGTTCCGGGGAGAACGTGAACACTGAAGCTTTCTTT.

The chain carries TRBV5-1 and TRBJ2-5, with D perhaps TRBD1 (6 bases). The germline V and J ends were trimmed by 6 bases and 5 bases, with 17 bases remaining between them. There are 14 residues in the CDR3. CDR1 and CDR2 from the germline V gene are SGHRS and YFSETQ. The CDR3 loop reads CASKLTGQAETQYF. The DNA of the CDR3 is TGCGCCAGCAAGCTAACGGGACAAGCGGAGACCCAGTACTTC.

The chain has TRBV2 and TRBJ1-3; weak D call: TRBD1 (6 bases). Germline V gene sequence: CDR1 SNHLY, CDR2 FYNNEI. The germline V and J ends were trimmed by 8 bases and 3 bases, with 14 bases remaining between them. The CDR3 has 14 amino acids. The CDR3 nucleotides read TGTGCCAGCGGCGAACAGGGAAATGGAAACACCATATATTTT. Translation: CASGEQGNGNTIYF. Full variable domain (rest looked up from reference TRBV2 and TRBJ1-3): EPEVTQTPSHQVTQMGQEVILRCVPISNHLYFYWYRQILGQKVEFLVSFYNNEISEKSEIFDDQFSVERPDGSNFTLKIRSTKLEDSAMYFCASGEQGNGNTIYFGEGSWLTVV.

J is TRBJ2-3 and V is TRBV10-3, with 7 bases fitting TRBD2. CDR3 length equals 14 residues. V was pared by 10 bases and J by 4 bases, with 11 bases of the junction left unmatched. CDR1 and CDR2 from the germline V gene are ENHRY and SYGVKD. The CDR3 sequence is CATRGGGSADTQYF. CDR3 DNA sequence: TGTGCCACCCGTGGGGGGGGATCGGCAGATACGCAGTATTTT.

A few counts support this clone. This chain joins TRBV18 and TRBJ1-6; TRBD1 agrees at 10 bases. The CDR3 has 15 residues. The germline V gene has CDR1 KGHSH and CDR2 LQKENI. J was trimmed by 8 bases and V by 6 bases; bases with no gene match: 7. CDR3 DNA sequence: TGTGCCAGCTCGCCTAGACAGGGGGCCGATTCACCCCTCCACTTT. Protein product: CASSPRQGADSPLHF.

This chain joins TRBV5-8 and TRBJ2-5; 8 nucleotides align to TRBD2. Germline V CDR1 and CDR2: SGHTS, YDEGEE. V gave up 2 bases and J gave up 3 bases; unmatched junction bases: 3. The CDR3 contains 14 residues. CDR3 sequence reads: CASSFTSGKETQYF. In DNA, the CDR3 is TGTGCCAGCAGCTTCACTAGCGGAAAAGAGACCCAGTACTTC. The whole variable domain, filled in from reference TRBV5-8 and TRBJ2-5, reads EAGVTQSPTHLIKTRGQQATLRCSPISGHTSVYWYQQALGLGLQFLLWYDEGEERNRGNFPPRFSGRQFPNYSSELNVNALELEDSALYLCASSFTSGKETQYFGPGTRLLVL.

The V and J genes are TRBV2 and TRBJ2-4; tentatively, D is TRBD2 (6 bases). V shed 3 bases and J shed 4 bases, with 16 bases lying between them. Germline CDR1 reads SNHLY; CDR2 reads FYNNEI. The CDR3 is 16 amino acids. CDR3 nucleotides: TGTGCCAGCAGTGACGGCGGGGCACAGTCTAAAAACATTCAGTACTTC. This codes for CASSDGGAQSKNIQYF. Supplemented by reference TRBV2 and TRBJ2-4, the full variable domain reads EPEVTQTPSHQVTQMGQEVILRCVPISNHLYFYWYRQILGQKVEFLVSFYNNEISEKSEIFDDQFSVERPDGSNFTLKIRSTKLEDSAMYFCASSDGGAQSKNIQYFGAGTRLSVL.

The V call is TRBV18, the J call TRBJ2-1, with D possibly matching TRBD1 (5 bases). The CDR3 length is 13 residues. Germline CDR1 and CDR2: KGHSH and LQKENI. The V end lost 2 bases, the J end lost 5 bases, and 7 bases lay between the germline ends. CDR3 in DNA: TGTGCCAGCTCACCAACAGGTAACAATGAGCAGTTCTTC. Protein sequence: CASSPTGNNEQFF. Together with reference TRBV18 and TRBJ2-1, the CDR3 gives the full variable domain: NAGVMQNPRHLVRRRGQEARLRCSPMKGHSHVYWYRQLPEEGLKFMVYLQKENIIDESGMPKERFSAEFPKEGPSILRIQQVVRGDSAAYFCASSPTGNNEQFFGPGTRLTVL.

The chain joins TRBV6-1 to TRBJ2-3; D is possibly TRBD1 (6 bases). V lost 6 bases and J 0 bases, leaving 10 bases between the germline ends. CDR1 and CDR2 (germline): MNHNS, SASEGT. The CDR3 length is 14 residues. The CDR3 bases are TGTGCCAGCAGCGACAGGTCTAGCACAGATACGCAGTATTTT. Its translation: CASSDRSSTDTQYF.